This T cell receptor (beta chain) was identified in a study of shared clonotypes between healthy human individuals. The overall study: CD4 naive and CD4 memory each took three plates per donor, while CD8 naive took two and CD8 memory one.

Clones were sequenced by immunoSEQ multiplex PCR, and TCRdb holds only the in-frame ones, with some missing. The sample has about 1.5 million clones, 95% to 99% seen once. V was pared by 0 bases and J by 7 bases, with 13 bases between. Germline CDR1 and CDR2: MNHNS and SASEGT. This CDR3 comprises 15 residues. The source of this sequence is a young man in good health. Input material: naive CD4+ T cells sorted from blood. Indicated subset: CD45RA+ positively selected. The rearrangement joins TRBV6-1 to TRBJ1-5; no definite D call. CDR3 sequence (DNA): TGTGCCAGCAGTGAAGCTAACGGTTCTTGGCAGCCCCAGCATTTT. Translated: CASSEANGSWQPQHF.